This section outlines one T cell receptor beta chain sequence together with its context. Its antigen remains unknown. Germline CDR1 reads MNHEY; CDR2 reads SVGEGT. V lost 2 bases, J lost 8 bases, and 6 bases stayed unmatched. CDR3 length: 16 residues. The data belong to a study of molecular identifiers for immune sequencing clone quantification. Study as a whole: In replicates, the authors split RNA from about 20,000 or 100,000 naive CD8 cells five ways and sequenced four. Study outcomes and limitations: Barcode-sharing identical TCR molecules could underestimate highly expanded clone sizes. The study found clones above 20 RNA copies held over 99% of effector molecules and under 1% in naive cells.

TCRdb ran MiXCR on the PCR reads and lists one entry per CDR3 protein. The sample has 490,000 or so distinct CDR3 sequences, about 21% seen once. The authors gated naive CD8 T cells as CD8+CD4-CCR7+CD45RA+ for sorting. Sequenced material: naive CD8+ T cells from blood, with Jurkat cell RNA spiked in. Subset noted: FACS-sorted CD8+CD4-CCR7+CD45RA+ naive T cells. The chain joins TRBV6-2 or TRBV6-3 to TRBJ2-3; 14 bases match TRBD2. The receptor comes from a human donor in good health. Some libraries in this study had Jurkat cell RNA spiked in. CDR3 sequence (DNA): TGTGCCAGCAGTTACCTGGGACTAGCGGGAGTGGTTACGCAGTATTTT. Residues: CASSYLGLAGVVTQYF.